This TCR beta chain is from a study of Tregs in tolerant kidney transplant recipients. Study results and limitations: Changing PCR primers prevented nucleotide comparison between some patients' samples. The small number of patients limits these findings pending further validation.

CD4+CD25+CD127- Tregs, CD4+CD25- non-Tregs, CD4 and CD8 cells were sorted. Points on this clone: Its antigen is still unknown.

Using immunoSEQ multiplex PCR, the repertoire was profiled, and TCRdb retains in-frame clones only, with some absent. The top ten clones hold about 0.5% of a sample with about 83,000 clones, 95% to 98% of them seen once. The CDR3 is made up of 15 amino acids. V lost 5 bases, J lost 2 bases, and 7 bases stayed unmatched. Germline CDR1 MNHEY, CDR2 SVGAGI. This specimen consisted of CD4+ T cells from blood, obtained before the transplant. The chain is built from TRBV6-5 and TRBJ2-3, with TRBD1 matching 7 bases. The TCR comes from a human donor who received a combined kidney and bone marrow transplant. The CDR3 coding sequence is TGTGCCAGCAGTCGCAGGGGGATGGCCACAGATACGCAGTATTTT. Its translation is CASSRRGMATDTQYF.